This entry concerns a single T cell receptor beta chain. Its matching antigen is unknown. The sample comes from a study of T-cell reconstitution after alpha-beta-depleted transplantation in children. Study-wide results and limits: The origin of high day-60 TCRbeta diversity in some patients lay in surviving recipient T cells and thymic progenitors. It was newly produced T cells that mostly accounted for T-cell counts and diversity one year after transplant. Reportedly, roughly two months post-transplant, alpha-beta T cells arose from several hundred expanded graft clones.

This CDR3 is built from 13 residues. Germline CDR1 reads DFQATT; CDR2 reads SNEGSKA (reference sequence). The germline V and J ends were trimmed by 2 bases and 2 bases, with 10 bases remaining between them. Unique molecular identifiers were built into the TCRbeta library. TCRdb recomputed calls from the PCR reads with MiXCR, one row per CDR3 protein. The sample records approximately 400,000 distinct CDR3 sequences, around 15% being singletons. The source was PBMCs, mostly from graft donor cells, collected 360 days after TCRalphabeta/CD19-depleted stem cell transplant. The sequence derives from a boy under two years old who had a stem cell transplant for Wiskott-Aldrich syndrome, so the T cells may come from the graft donor. The genes are TRBV20-1 and TRBJ2-7; D remains ambiguous. CDR3 amino acids: CSARRVYPYEQYF. The CDR3 DNA reads as TGCAGTGCTAGAAGGGTTTATCCCTACGAGCAGTACTTC.